This TCR beta chain was retrieved from a study of blood T cell repertoires in COVID-19. At the level of the study: The origin of the acute and convalescent COVID-19 samples was the United States, Italy and Spain. Sources were T cells, B-cell-depleted T cells, or PBMCs; the material itself was cDNA or gDNA.

Methods used by the authors: By means of reference gene primer amplification, nucleated cell counts were estimated. Libraries were prepared by immunoSEQ multiplex PCR; TCRdb keeps only in-frame clonotypes and omits some of them. That table furnishes V, J and clone size, whereas the DNA furnished D and trimming. This sample yields around 120,000 clones, of which approximately 80% are seen a single time; under 2.5% belongs to the top ten. This CDR3 is built from 15 residues. The V gene's germline CDR1 is GTSNPN and CDR2 SVGIG (reference sequence). The germline V and J ends were trimmed by 0 bases and 8 bases, with 14 bases remaining between them.

This TCR was recovered from a man between 65 and 85 years old with acute or convalescent COVID-19. V and J are TRBV30 and TRBJ1-6; D may be TRBD1 (5 bases). The specimen was peripheral blood. The CDR3 sequence is CAWSVRRGRDSPLHF. The CDR3 nucleotides read TGTGCCTGGAGTGTACGGAGGGGCCGGGATTCACCCCTCCACTTT.